This T cell receptor beta chain was sequenced in a study of PD-1 blockade in classical Hodgkin lymphoma (dated by TCRdb to the early 2020s). For the study in its entirety: Nivolumab dosing was 3 mg/kg intravenously every 2 weeks, continuing until either disease progression or unacceptable toxicity. A peripheral blood immune signature of response to PD-1 blockade in classical Hodgkin lymphoma was defined using TCR beta sequencing and CyTOF. Overall results and qualifications from the work: The study covered only a single clinical trial cohort, and the causes of the repertoire differences, possibly disease activity or prior therapy, were still not defined. Baseline diversity similar to that of newly diagnosed patients was observed in trial patients achieving complete response, whereas significantly lower diversity was observed in partial responders and progressors. Diversity was lower in patients who began nivolumab less than 1 year after ASCT, so these patients were left out of later analyses to avoid confounding by immune reconstitution. A significant rise by C4D1 was seen in CD4+ but not CD8+ TCR diversity (p=0.0027 vs p=0.16), with the rise being most apparent in complete responders (p=0.02). Newly diagnosed patients were reported to have lower baseline TCR diversity than healthy donors, and relapsed/refractory patients were reported to have lower baseline TCR diversity still.

The Qiagen DNeasy kit was used to extract genomic DNA from unsorted PBMCs and from the negatively selected CD4+ and CD8+ fractions. TCR beta CDR3 regions were subjected to amplification by immunoSEQ multiplex PCR with primers that anneal to V and J segments. A synthetic immune receptor repertoire was used to minimize amplification bias, and any residual bias was removed computationally once sequencing was done. Regarding the original processing steps: Custom Python scripts were used to quantify repertoire diversity as the Shannon entropy index. Unsorted, CD4+ and CD8+ repertoires were analyzed separately, except in combined analyses where CD4+ and CD8+ sequences were merged in silico. Clonal expansion was defined as at least a 2-fold frequency increase after treatment relative to C1D1, with a pseudocount of 0.5 for undetected baseline clones. Singleton clones were defined as clones with 0 or 1 copy at C1D1, and non-singleton clones were defined as clones with 2 or more copies. Clones expanded in unsorted samples were labelled as CD4+, CD8+ or unknown by matching protein sequences in sorted samples from the same patient. Wilcoxon tests on paired samples were used to test changes in diversity from C1D1 to C4D1. Drawn from immuneACCESS, this table holds only the in-frame rearrangements with V and J called that TCRdb kept. Clones are partly lost; checked studies trace under half to an unresolved V gene and leave the rest unexplained. That table furnishes V, J and clone size, whereas the DNA furnished D and trimming. The sample profile shows about 31,000 clones; around 79% of them were found once. Around 20% of the sample is taken by the ten largest.

Germline trimming amounts to 4 bases on V and 7 bases on J, with 5 as the count of junction bases outside the gene matches. CDR1 and CDR2 were assigned from the germline V gene (reference sequence) as SGHNT and YYREEE. The CDR3 contains 14 residues, cysteine and phenylalanine counted. Solely the CDR3 DNA is kept, with 42 bases framed from the first base. A single count supports this clone. Its target antigen remains unknown. No much larger clonotype is one base removed from it; base qualities were not supplied. In light of the paper, this sample's time point label describes: cycle 4 day 1 (C4D1), after less than 7 weeks of nivolumab. Every trial patient had relapsed after autologous stem cell transplantation, and cohorts A, B and C differed in prior brentuximab vedotin exposure. A total of around 59 patients with relapsed/refractory classical Hodgkin lymphoma made up the trial cohort, and each patient's best overall response was complete response, partial response or progressive disease. Trial patients were treated with single-agent nivolumab in the multi-cohort phase II CheckMate 205 trial. Best overall response was determined by an independent review committee according to the 2007 International Working Group response criteria. Trial PBMCs were collected just before the start of nivolumab (C1D1) and during therapy at cycle 2 day 1 and cycle 4 day 1. Peripheral blood was collected in 8 mL Vacutainer Cell Preparation Tubes, from which PBMCs were isolated by centrifugation and then cryopreserved.

The receptor comes from a human donor with classical Hodgkin lymphoma. The sequence is built from TRBV5-4 and TRBJ1-2, with 12 bases in between that match TRBD1. The specimen was peripheral blood mononuclear cells (PBMCs), collected before the fourth cycle of nivolumab. At the DNA level, the sequence is TGTGCCAGCAGCACGGGACAGGGGGCGGTTGGCTACACCTTC. Translated, it gives CASSTGQGAVGYTF.